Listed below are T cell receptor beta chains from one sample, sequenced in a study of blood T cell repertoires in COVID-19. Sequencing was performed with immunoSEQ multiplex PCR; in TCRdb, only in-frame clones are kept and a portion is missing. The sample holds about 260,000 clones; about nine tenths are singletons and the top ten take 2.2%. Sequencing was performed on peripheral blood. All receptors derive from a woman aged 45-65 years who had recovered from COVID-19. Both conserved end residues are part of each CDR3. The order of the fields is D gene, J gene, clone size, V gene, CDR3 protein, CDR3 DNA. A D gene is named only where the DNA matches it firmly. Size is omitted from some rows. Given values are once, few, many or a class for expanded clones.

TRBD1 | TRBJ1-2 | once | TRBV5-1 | CASSQAGQGPLYGYTF | TGCGCCAGCAGCCAGGCGGGACAGGGGCCTCTCTATGGCTACACCTTC
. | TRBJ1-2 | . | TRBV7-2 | CASSLVTGYNGGYTF | TGTGCCAGCAGCTTAGTCACAGGGTATAATGGCGGCTACACCTTC
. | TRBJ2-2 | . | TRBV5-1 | CASSEVGQGVDTGELFF | TGCGCCAGCAGCGAGGTTGGGCAGGGCGTGGACACCGGGGAGCTGTTTTTT
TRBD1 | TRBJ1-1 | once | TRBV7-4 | CASSLERDRGNTEAFF | TGTGCCAGCAGCTTAGAACGCGACAGGGGAAACACTGAAGCTTTCTTT
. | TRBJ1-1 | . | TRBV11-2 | CASSMYREMNTEAFF | TGTGCCAGCAGCATGTACAGAGAAATGAACACTGAAGCTTTCTTT
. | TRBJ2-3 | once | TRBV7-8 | CASRYTGYTDTQYF | TGTGCCAGCAGATACACGGGGTACACAGATACGCAGTATTTT
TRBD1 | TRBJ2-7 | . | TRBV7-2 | CASSLLGQGLYEQYF | TGTGCCAGCAGCTTATTAGGACAGGGACTCTACGAGCAGTACTTC
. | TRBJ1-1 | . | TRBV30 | CAWSRRTVEAFF | TGTGCCTGGAGTAGGCGGACTGTTGAAGCTTTCTTT
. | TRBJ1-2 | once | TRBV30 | CAWTGNGYTF | TGTGCCTGGACGGGGAATGGCTACACCTTC
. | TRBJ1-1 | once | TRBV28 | CASSLAGGENTEAFF | TGTGCCAGCAGTTTGGCCGGAGGAGAGAACACTGAAGCTTTCTTT
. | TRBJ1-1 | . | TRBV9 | CASTTRGSGTEAFF | TGTGCCAGTACCACTAGAGGGAGCGGCACTGAAGCTTTCTTT
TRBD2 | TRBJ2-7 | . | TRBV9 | CASSVGIAGANEQYF | TGTGCCAGCAGCGTAGGCATAGCGGGAGCGAACGAGCAGTACTTC
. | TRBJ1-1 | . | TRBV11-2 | CASSLSTEAFF | TGTGCCAGCAGCTTGAGCACTGAAGCTTTCTTT
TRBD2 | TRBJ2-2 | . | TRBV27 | CASSLAGLAGRTGAGELFF | TGTGCCAGCAGTTTGGCGGGACTAGCGGGGCGGACCGGGGCCGGGGAGCTGTTTTTT
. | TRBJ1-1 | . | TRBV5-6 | CASSSGQRNTEAFF | TGTGCCAGCAGCTCAGGACAGCGGAACACTGAAGCTTTCTTT
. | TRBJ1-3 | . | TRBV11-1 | CASSSGHHSGNTIYF | TGTGCCAGCAGCTCGGGACACCACTCTGGAAACACCATATATTTT
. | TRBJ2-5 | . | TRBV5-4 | CASSFTGPTGGTQYF | TGTGCCAGCAGCTTCACAGGGCCGACTGGAGGGACCCAGTACTTC
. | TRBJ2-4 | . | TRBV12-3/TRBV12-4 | CASSGVKNIQYF | TGTGCCAGCAGCGGGGTCAAAAACATTCAGTACTTC
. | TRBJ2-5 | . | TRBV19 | CASSYRGMQETQYF | TGTGCCAGTAGCTATCGGGGGATGCAAGAGACCCAGTACTTC
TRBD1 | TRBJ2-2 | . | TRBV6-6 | CASSYSDRAGELFF | TGTGCCAGCAGTTACTCGGACAGGGCCGGGGAGCTGTTTTTT
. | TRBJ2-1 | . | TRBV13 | CASSLASPGNEQFF | TGTGCCAGCAGCTTAGCCTCCCCCGGCAATGAGCAGTTCTTC
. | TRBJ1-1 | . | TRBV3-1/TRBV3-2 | CASSQDFVRVEAEAFF | TGTGCCAGCAGCCAAGATTTTGTCAGGGTTGAGGCTGAAGCTTTCTTT
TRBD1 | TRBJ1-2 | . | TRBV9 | CASSAQQGAGGYTF | TGTGCCAGCAGCGCCCAACAGGGGGCAGGCGGCTACACCTTC
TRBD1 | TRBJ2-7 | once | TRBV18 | CASSPGTGLVEQYF | TGTGCCAGCTCACCCGGGACAGGGTTGGTCGAGCAGTACTTC
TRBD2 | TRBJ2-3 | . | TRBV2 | CASSFLAGIFTDTQYF | TGTGCCAGCTCGTTTTTAGCGGGGATTTTCACAGATACGCAGTATTTT
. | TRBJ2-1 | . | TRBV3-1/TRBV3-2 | CASSQDGPNEQFF | TGTGCCAGCAGCCAAGATGGGCCCAATGAGCAGTTCTTC
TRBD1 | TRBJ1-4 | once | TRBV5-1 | CASSLAPTGTLGKGDEKLFF | TGCGCCAGCAGCTTGGCGCCGACAGGGACTCTCGGCAAAGGGGATGAAAAACTGTTTTTT
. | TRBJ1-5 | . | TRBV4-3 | CASSQDSGGLNQPQHF | TGCGCCAGCAGCCAAGATTCCGGGGGGCTCAATCAGCCCCAGCATTTT
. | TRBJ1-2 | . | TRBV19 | CASSIGYGTYGYTF | TGTGCCAGTAGTATTGGTTACGGGACTTATGGCTACACCTTC
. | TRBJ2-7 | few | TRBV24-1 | CATQRGGGNYEQYF | TGTGCCACCCAAAGGGGTGGGGGGAACTACGAGCAGTACTTC
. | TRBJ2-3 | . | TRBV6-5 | CATRPPPGSTDTQYF | TGTGCCACCCGACCCCCCCCAGGGAGCACAGATACGCAGTATTTT
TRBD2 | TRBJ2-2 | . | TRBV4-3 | CASSPLAGVSGELFF | TGCGCCAGCAGCCCTCTAGCGGGAGTTTCCGGGGAGCTGTTTTTT
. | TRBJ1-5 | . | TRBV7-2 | CASSASQGQPQHF | TGTGCCAGCAGCGCCTCACAGGGTCAGCCCCAGCATTTT
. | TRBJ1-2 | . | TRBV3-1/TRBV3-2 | CASSSGGGGLTF | TGTGCCAGCAGTTCAGGAGGCGGGGGGCTCACCTTC
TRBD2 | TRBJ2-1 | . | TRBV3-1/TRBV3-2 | CASSHYGGAAYNEQFF | TGTGCCAGCAGCCATTACGGGGGGGCCGCCTACAATGAGCAGTTCTTC
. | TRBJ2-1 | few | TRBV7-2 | CASSLFIQGRYNEQFF | TGTGCCAGCAGCTTATTCATCCAGGGGAGATACAATGAGCAGTTCTTC
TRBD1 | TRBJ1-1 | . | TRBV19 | CASSTTGGGRAFF | TGTGCCAGTAGTACGACAGGGGGCGGAAGAGCTTTCTTT
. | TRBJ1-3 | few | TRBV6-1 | CASSEVAGGGNTIYF | TGTGCCAGCAGTGAAGTGGCTGGCGGTGGAAACACCATATATTTT
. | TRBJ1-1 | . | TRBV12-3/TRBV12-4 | CASRTDRNTEAFF | TGTGCCAGCAGAACCGACAGGAACACTGAAGCTTTCTTT
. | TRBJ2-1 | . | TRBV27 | CASSLPWAGVPSSYNEQFF | TGTGCCAGCAGTTTACCTTGGGCGGGCGTACCGAGCTCCTACAATGAGCAGTTCTTC